Below are 10 T cell receptor beta chains sequenced from a single sample in a study of blood T cell repertoires in COVID-19. Method: immunoSEQ multiplex PCR; TCRdb's copy keeps in-frame clones and lacks some. The sample carries approximately 260,000 clones, approximately 89% recorded once. Sequencing input: peripheral blood. These receptors were obtained from a woman aged 65 to 85 with COVID-19, enrolled during active disease.

The J gene is TRBJ1-3, the V gene TRBV7-2; D remains unclear. This CDR3 contains 16 residues. V was cut by 1 base and J by 0 bases, with 10 bases left in between. Germline assignment: CDR1 SGHTA and CDR2 FQGNSA. In DNA form, the CDR3 reads TGTGCCAGCAGCTTAGACGCAGCTAGCTCTGGAAACACCATATATTTT. Its translation: CASSLDAASSGNTIYF.

The chain carries TRBV5-4 and TRBJ2-7; 7 nucleotides agree with TRBD1. Germline loops: CDR1 SGHNT, CDR2 YYREEE (reference sequence). V lost 4 bases, J lost 4 bases, and 11 bases stayed unmatched. The CDR3 is 15 amino acids. The CDR3 protein is CASSIPTDRQYEQYF. The CDR3 DNA is TGTGCCAGCAGCATCCCGACGGACAGGCAGTACGAGCAGTACTTC.

The chain employs TRBV28 and TRBJ1-2, with D perhaps TRBD1 (6 bases). Germline CDR1 is MDHEN and CDR2 is SYDVKM. The ends were cut back, 4 bases at V and 3 bases at J, with 18 bases in the middle. This CDR3 is built from 16 residues. Here the CDR3 reads CASSSNGAGAHYGYTF. For the CDR3, the DNA is TGTGCCAGCAGTTCCAACGGGGCAGGGGCCCACTATGGCTACACCTTC.

The V call is TRBV6-4, the J call TRBJ1-2; 8 nucleotides agree with TRBD1. The length of the CDR3 is 14 residues. J gave up 1 base and V 6 bases, and 4 bases lay outside the gene matches. From germline, CDR1 is MRHNA and CDR2 SNTAGT. CDR3 bases: TGTGCCAGCAGCCCTGGACAGGGTAACTATGGCTACACCTTC. As protein: CASSPGQGNYGYTF.

V is TRBV19 and J is TRBJ2-5, with 13 bases fitting TRBD2. Looked up from germline, CDR1 is LNHDA and CDR2 is SQIVND (reference sequence). The CDR3 contains 14 residues. V dropped 9 bases and J dropped 5; count of bases not matched to a gene: 6. Here the CDR3 DNA reads TGTGCCAGCCGGACTAGCGGGAGTCAGGAGACCCAGTACTTC. This sequence encodes CASRTSGSQETQYF.

This rearrangement joins TRBV7-8 to TRBJ2-7, with 9 positions matching TRBD2. Germline V gives CDR1 SGHVS, CDR2 FQNEAQ. The CDR3 has 15 amino acids. V shed 5 bases and J 3 bases; nucleotides not matched to a gene: 8. Here the CDR3 reads CASSKKREAHYEQYF. DNA of the CDR3: TGTGCCAGCAGCAAGAAGCGGGAGGCACACTACGAGCAGTACTTC.

This clone was picked up a small number of times. This sequence joins TRBV2 and TRBJ2-7; 7 bases map to TRBD1. The CDR3 runs to 14 residues. V shed 7 bases and J 4 bases; nucleotides not matched to a gene: 10. Germline lookup yields CDR1 SNHLY and CDR2 FYNNEI. The CDR3 DNA is TGTGCCAGCATTCATCGGGACAGTCGATACGAGCAGTACTTC. This sequence encodes CASIHRDSRYEQYF.

The chain has TRBV5-1 and TRBJ2-1; D call uncertain. Trimming took 4 bases from V and 3 from J, leaving 11 bases between them. The CDR3 contains 14 residues. Germline V gene lookup returns CDR1 SGHRS and CDR2 YFSETQ. The CDR3 loop reads CASSTLTGYNEQFF. The CDR3 nucleotides read TGCGCCAGCAGCACCTTGACTGGCTACAATGAGCAGTTCTTC.

The sample holds one count of this clone. This chain connects TRBV5-4 to TRBJ2-7; no clear D. V dropped 4 bases and J dropped 2 bases, with 13 bases sitting between them. The germline V gene has CDR1 SGHNT and CDR2 YYREEE (reference sequence). The CDR3 spans 14 residues. The CDR3 DNA reads TGTGCCAGCAGCACTTTCCTAGTCCCCTACGAGCAGTACTTC. This sequence encodes CASSTFLVPYEQYF.

This clone has at least ten counts. The V call is TRBV6-6, the J call TRBJ2-7, with 7 positions matching TRBD2. The V segment lost 0 bases and the J segment 3 bases; nucleotides outside the gene matches: 2. Germline V gene data show CDR1 as MNHNY and CDR2 as SVGAGI (reference sequence). CDR3 length: 14 residues. For the CDR3, the DNA is TGTGCCAGCAGTTACTCGGGAGGGAGCTACGAGCAGTACTTC. Protein sequence: CASSYSGGSYEQYF.